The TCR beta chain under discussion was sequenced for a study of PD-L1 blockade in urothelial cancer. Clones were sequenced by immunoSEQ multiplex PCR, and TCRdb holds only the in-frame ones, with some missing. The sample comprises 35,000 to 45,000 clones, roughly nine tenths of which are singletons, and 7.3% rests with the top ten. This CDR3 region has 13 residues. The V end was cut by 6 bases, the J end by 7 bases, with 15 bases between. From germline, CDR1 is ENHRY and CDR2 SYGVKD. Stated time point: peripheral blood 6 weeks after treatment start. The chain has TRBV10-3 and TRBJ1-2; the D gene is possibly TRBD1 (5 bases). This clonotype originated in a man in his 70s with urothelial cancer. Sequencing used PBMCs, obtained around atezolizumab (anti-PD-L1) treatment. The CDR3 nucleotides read TGTGCCATCAGCCTCGGGGGAGACGGTGGCTACACCTTC. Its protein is CAISLGGDGGYTF.